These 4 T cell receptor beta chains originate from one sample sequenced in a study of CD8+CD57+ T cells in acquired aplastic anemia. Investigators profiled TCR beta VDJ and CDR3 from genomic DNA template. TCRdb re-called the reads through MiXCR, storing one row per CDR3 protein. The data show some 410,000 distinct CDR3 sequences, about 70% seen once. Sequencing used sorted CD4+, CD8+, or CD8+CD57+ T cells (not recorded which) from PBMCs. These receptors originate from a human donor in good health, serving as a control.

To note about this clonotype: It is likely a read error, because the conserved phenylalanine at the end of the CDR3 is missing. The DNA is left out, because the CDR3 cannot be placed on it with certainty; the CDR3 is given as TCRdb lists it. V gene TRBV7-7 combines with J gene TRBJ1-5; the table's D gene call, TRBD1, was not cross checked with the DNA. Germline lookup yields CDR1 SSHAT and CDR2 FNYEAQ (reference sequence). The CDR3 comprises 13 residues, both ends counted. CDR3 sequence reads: CASSTMPGHLRAV.

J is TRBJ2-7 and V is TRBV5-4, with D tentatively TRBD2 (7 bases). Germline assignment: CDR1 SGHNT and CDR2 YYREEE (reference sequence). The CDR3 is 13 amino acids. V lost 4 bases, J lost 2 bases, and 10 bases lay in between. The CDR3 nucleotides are TGTGCCAGCAGCAGGGGGGGTGCCTACGAGCAGTACTTC. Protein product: CASSRGGAYEQYF.

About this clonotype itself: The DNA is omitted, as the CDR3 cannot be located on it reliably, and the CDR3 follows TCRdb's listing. Here the CDR3 reads CASGSSYEQYFGPQYF. The chain links TRBV7-9 to TRBJ2-7; no DNA check was done on the table's D call, TRBD2. The length of the CDR3 is 16 amino acids, counting both ends. Germline V CDR1 and CDR2: SEHNR, FQNEAQ (reference sequence).

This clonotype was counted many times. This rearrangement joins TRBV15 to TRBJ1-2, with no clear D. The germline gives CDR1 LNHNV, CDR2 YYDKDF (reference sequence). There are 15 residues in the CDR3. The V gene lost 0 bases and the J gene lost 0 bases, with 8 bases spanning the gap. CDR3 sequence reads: CATSRDEGANYGYTF. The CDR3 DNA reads TGTGCCACCAGCAGAGACGAGGGAGCTAACTATGGCTACACCTTC.